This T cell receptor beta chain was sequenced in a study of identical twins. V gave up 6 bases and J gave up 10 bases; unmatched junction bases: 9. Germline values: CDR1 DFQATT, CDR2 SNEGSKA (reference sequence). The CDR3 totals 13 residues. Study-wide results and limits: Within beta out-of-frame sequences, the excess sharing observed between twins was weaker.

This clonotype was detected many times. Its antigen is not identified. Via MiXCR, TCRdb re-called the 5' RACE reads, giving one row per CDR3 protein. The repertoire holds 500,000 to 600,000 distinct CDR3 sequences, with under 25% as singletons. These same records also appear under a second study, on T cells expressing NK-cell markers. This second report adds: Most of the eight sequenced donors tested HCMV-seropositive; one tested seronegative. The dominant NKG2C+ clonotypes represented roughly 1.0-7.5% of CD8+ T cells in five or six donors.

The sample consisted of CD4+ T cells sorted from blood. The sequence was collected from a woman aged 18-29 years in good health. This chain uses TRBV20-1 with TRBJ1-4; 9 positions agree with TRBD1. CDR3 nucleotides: TGCAGTGCCGGACCGGGACAGGGTCGAAAACTGTTTTTT. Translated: CSAGPGQGRKLFF.